What follows are 24 T cell receptor beta chains derived from one specimen sequenced in a study of blood T cell repertoires in COVID-19 (dated by TCRdb to the early 2020s). Receptor libraries were prepared by the immunoSEQ multiplex PCR assay. Entries here come from immuneACCESS through TCRdb and include only in-frame sequences with V and J called. Some clones fail to appear in such tables; in the studies checked, an unresolved V gene covers under half of the shortfall, and the cause of the remainder is unknown. The sample records around 270,000 clones, approximately 85% of which are singletons. Clones ranked in the top ten supply approximately 4.2% of the sample. Sample: PBMCs or T cells enriched from blood (not recorded which). Receptors were obtained from a woman aged 25 to 39 who had recovered from COVID-19.

This clone was seen once. The chain couples TRBV28 to TRBJ1-5; D is perhaps TRBD1 (6 bases). The germline V gene encodes CDR1 MDHEN and CDR2 SYDVKM. V was clipped by 7 bases and J by 8 bases, with 18 bases between them. This CDR3 has 14 residues. The CDR3, as DNA: TGTGCCAGCATGTCAGCAGGGGCCAAGGAGCCCCAGCATTTT. The encoded protein is CASMSAGAKEPQHF.

The chain recombines TRBV29-1 with TRBJ1-2, with TRBD1 matching 8 bases. This CDR3 contains 15 residues. The germline V gene has CDR1 SQVTM and CDR2 ANQGSEA. V lost 2 bases to trimming and J lost 7 bases; unmatched junction nucleotides: 12. CDR3 coding DNA: TGCAGCGTTGAATTGTGGGAACAGGGGGTAGGTGGCTACACCTTC. Translated: CSVELWEQGVGGYTF.

This rearrangement joins TRBV19 to TRBJ2-7, with 7 bases lining up with TRBD2. The CDR3 contains 13 residues. Germline assignment: CDR1 LNHDA and CDR2 SQIVND (reference sequence). V trimming: 6 bases; J trimming: 3 bases; junction bases outside the gene matches: 5. This CDR3 reads CASRWEGSYEQYF. The DNA of the CDR3 is TGTGCCAGTAGGTGGGAGGGGAGCTACGAGCAGTACTTC.

V and J are TRBV19 and TRBJ1-5, with a possible D match to TRBD1 (5 bases). The V gene lost 6 bases and the J gene lost 2 bases, with 17 bases spanning the gap. The germline V gene encodes CDR1 LNHDA and CDR2 SQIVND (reference sequence). The CDR3 is made up of 16 amino acids. CDR3 sequence reads: CASSPAPGGGNQPQHF. In DNA, the CDR3 is TGTGCCAGTAGCCCAGCCCCGGGGGGAGGCAATCAGCCCCAGCATTTT.

This chain uses TRBV6-4 with TRBJ2-1, with 8 bases lining up with TRBD2. With V trimmed by 8 bases and J by 7 bases, 7 bases remained unmatched. CDR1 is MRHNA and CDR2 is SNTAGT in the germline V gene. CDR3 length: 13 residues. CDR3 region: CASARAGGNEQFF. The DNA for the CDR3 is TGTGCCAGCGCCCGGGCGGGGGGAAATGAGCAGTTCTTC.

The V and J genes are TRBV28 and TRBJ1-6; TRBD1 matches at 7 bases. This CDR3 region has 14 residues. Germline values: CDR1 MDHEN, CDR2 SYDVKM. V was pared by 6 bases and J by 9 bases, with 8 bases of the junction left unmatched. Here the CDR3 DNA reads TGTGCCAGCAGGGCATCGACAGGGAGTTCACCCCTCCACTTT. This translates into CASRASTGSSPLHF.

V usage is TRBV5-1 and J usage is TRBJ2-7; a possible D gene is TRBD2 (6 bases). Germline V lookup: CDR1 SGHRS, CDR2 YFSETQ. Trimming removed 3 bases from V and 6 bases from J, with 19 bases in between. The CDR3 runs to 15 residues. The chain's CDR3 is CASSWSGPAGGEQYF. Here the CDR3 DNA reads TGCGCCAGCAGCTGGAGCGGGCCGGCCGGGGGCGAGCAGTACTTC.

V and J are TRBV5-6 and TRBJ2-7; 8 bases are shared with TRBD1. CDR3 length equals 14 residues. V was pared by 2 bases and J by 9 bases, with 10 bases of the junction left unmatched. Germline V lookup: CDR1 SGHDT, CDR2 YYEEEE. CDR3 sequence reads: CASSLGQGRNGQYF. CDR3 nucleotide sequence: TGTGCCAGCAGCTTAGGACAGGGCCGAAATGGGCAGTACTTC.

The gene calls are TRBV3-1 (or the pseudogene TRBV3-2) and TRBJ1-1; 10 bases line up with TRBD1. V was pared by 4 bases and J by 4 bases, with 3 bases of the junction left unmatched. CDR3 length: 14 residues. CDR1 LGHDT and CDR2 YNNKEL come from the germline V gene (reference sequence). The CDR3 region is CASSLRTGGTEAFF. In DNA, the CDR3 is TGTGCCAGCAGCCTAAGGACAGGGGGCACTGAAGCTTTCTTT.

This clone was detected only once. V and J are TRBV27 and TRBJ1-1; TRBD1 might be the D (5 bases). The CDR3 consists of 14 residues. Deletions cut 8 bases from V and 5 bases from J, with 18 bases between. Looked up from germline, CDR1 is MNHEY and CDR2 is SMNVEV (reference sequence). CDR3 sequence: CASRVGGTGTEAFF. In DNA, the CDR3 is TGTGCCAGCCGGGTTGGCGGGACTGGTACTGAAGCTTTCTTT.

V usage is TRBV7-9 and J usage is TRBJ2-1; D might be TRBD1 (5 bases). The V gene lost 1 base and the J gene lost 4 bases, with 11 bases spanning the gap. The length of the CDR3 is 15 residues. CDR1 SEHNR and CDR2 FQNEAQ come from the germline V gene (reference sequence). DNA for the CDR3: TGTGCCAGCAGCTTAGGATTAGGGGATTACAATGAGCAGTTCTTC. Protein: CASSLGLGDYNEQFF.

J is TRBJ2-7 and V is TRBV7-9, with 7 bases fitting TRBD1. Germline V gives CDR1 SEHNR, CDR2 FQNEAQ (reference sequence). Germline trimming cut 1 base from V and 1 base from J; bases unmatched to any gene: 7. This CDR3 has 16 amino acids. The CDR3 region is CASSLGPGQTSYEQYF. CDR3 DNA: TGTGCCAGCAGCTTAGGACCGGGACAGACTTCCTACGAGCAGTACTTC. Full variable domain (rest looked up from reference TRBV7-9 and TRBJ2-7): DTGVSQNPRHKITKRGQNVTFRCDPISEHNRLYWYRQTLGQGPEFLTYFQNEAQLEKSRLLSDRFSAERPKGSFSTLEIQRTEQGDSAMYLCASSLGPGQTSYEQYFGPGTRLTVT.

The CDR3 DNA is TGTGCCAGTAGCCCAGATGGAGGGCCCACCTATGGCTACACCTTC. Amino acids: CASSPDGGPTYGYTF. The rearrangement links TRBV19 to TRBJ1-2, with D unclear. The CDR3 covers 15 residues. The V and J ends lost 6 bases and 4 bases respectively, with 18 bases between them. The germline V gene encodes CDR1 LNHDA and CDR2 SQIVND (reference sequence).

This clone was found once. This sequence joins TRBV28 and TRBJ1-1; D uncertain. The CDR3 sequence is 14 residues long. Germline V gene sequence: CDR1 MDHEN, CDR2 SYDVKM. The germline V and J ends were trimmed by 5 bases and 0 bases, with 10 bases remaining between them. Here the CDR3 reads CASSLERVNTEAFF. The CDR3 DNA follows: TGTGCCAGCAGTCTTGAACGGGTGAACACTGAAGCTTTCTTT.

The chain recombines TRBV27 with TRBJ2-7; 12 positions match TRBD1. CDR3 length: 17 residues. J lost 7 bases, V lost 5 bases, and 15 bases had no gene match. Per the germline V gene, CDR1 is MNHEY and CDR2 is SMNVEV (reference sequence). The CDR3 region has the DNA TGTGCCAGCAGTAGACTACCGCCGGGACAGGGGGCGAGAGAGCAGTACTTC. The encoded protein is CASSRLPPGQGAREQYF.

The chain joins TRBV4-1 to TRBJ1-5; D not certain. The CDR3 consists of 15 residues. V was clipped by 0 bases and J by 5 bases, with 11 bases between them. Germline V gene lookup returns CDR1 MGHRA and CDR2 YSYEKL. The CDR3 region has the DNA TGCGCCAGCAGCCAAGAGGGCAGGTCAGATCAGCCCCAGCATTTT. Its protein product is CASSQEGRSDQPQHF.

This clone appeared a single time. The chain links TRBV27 to TRBJ2-1, with 7 bases aligning to TRBD2. Per the germline V gene, CDR1 is MNHEY and CDR2 is SMNVEV (reference sequence). The J segment lost 7 bases and the V segment lost 4 bases, leaving 7 bases of the junction unmatched. The CDR3 has 14 residues. Written as DNA, the CDR3 is TGTGCCAGCAGTTACAAGGGGCGGGAGAATGAGCAGTTCTTC. Its translation: CASSYKGRENEQFF.

The J gene is TRBJ1-2, the V gene TRBV28; 9 bases are a match to TRBD1. Germline CDR1 reads MDHEN; CDR2 reads SYDVKM. The CDR3 length is 13 residues. J was trimmed by 8 bases and V by 3 bases; bases with no gene match: 4. As DNA, the CDR3 is TGTGCCAGCAGTTTCGGGACAGGGTACGGCTACACCTTC. It specifies CASSFGTGYGYTF.

The chain has TRBV28 and TRBJ2-7, with D tentatively TRBD2 (5 bases). V was pared by 8 bases and J by 2 bases, with 7 bases between. The CDR3 has 11 amino acids. The germline V gene encodes CDR1 MDHEN and CDR2 SYDVKM. CDR3 nucleotides: TGTGCCAGCGAGGGAGCCTACGAGCAGTACTTC. It translates to CASEGAYEQYF.

The chain uses TRBV5-6 and TRBJ2-2, with 9 positions matching TRBD1. The CDR3 consists of 16 residues. V was pared by 3 bases and J by 7 bases, with 10 bases of the junction left unmatched. Germline values: CDR1 SGHDT, CDR2 YYEEEE. CDR3 DNA: TGTGCCAGCAGCTACGGACTACAGGGGGCAGGCGGGGAGCTGTTTTTT. This translates into CASSYGLQGAGGELFF. Together with reference TRBV5-6 and TRBJ2-2, the CDR3 gives the full variable domain: DAGVTQSPTHLIKTRGQQVTLRCSPKSGHDTVSWYQQALGQGPQFIFQYYEEEERQRGNFPDRFSGHQFPNYSSELNVNALLLGDSALYLCASSYGLQGAGGELFFGEGSRLTVL.

The V gene is TRBV7-3, the J gene TRBJ1-6, with D maybe TRBD1 (6 bases). CDR1 and CDR2 (germline): SGHTA, FQGTGA. V shed 5 bases and J shed 6 bases, with 8 bases lying between them. The CDR3 is 13 amino acids. The CDR3 coding sequence is TGTGCCAGCAGCCTAGGGGGTAATTCACCCCTCCACTTT. Protein: CASSLGGNSPLHF.

The chain uses TRBV2 and TRBJ1-2; TRBD1 aligns across 11 bases. Trimming took 1 base from V and 8 from J; bases not matched to a gene: 15. The germline V gene encodes CDR1 SNHLY and CDR2 FYNNEI. This CDR3 has 18 amino acids. The CDR3 loop reads CASSEGVRDRGKTWGYTF. CDR3 nucleotide sequence: TGTGCCAGCAGTGAAGGAGTTCGGGACAGGGGGAAAACGTGGGGCTACACCTTC.

The chain has TRBV28 and TRBJ1-6, with TRBD1 matching over 9 bases. The CDR3 has 14 amino acids. Unmatched junction bases numbered 9, after V lost 8 bases and J lost 10 bases. Germline loops: CDR1 MDHEN, CDR2 SYDVKM. CDR3 amino acids: CASVGQGSRSPLHF. CDR3 DNA: TGTGCCAGCGTAGGACAGGGGAGCCGCTCACCCCTCCACTTT. The whole variable domain, remainder taken from reference TRBV28 and TRBJ1-6, is DVKVTQSSRYLVKRTGEKVFLECVQDMDHENMFWYRQDPGLGLRLIYFSYDVKMKEKGDIPEGYSVSREKKERFSLILESASTNQTSMYLCASVGQGSRSPLHFGNGTRLTVT.

The chain recombines TRBV5-1 with TRBJ2-2; 9 nucleotides match TRBD1. CDR1 and CDR2 (germline): SGHRS, YFSETQ. CDR3 size: 14 residues. V trimming: 3 bases; J trimming: 6 bases; junction bases outside the gene matches: 3. CDR3 sequence: CASSSGTGPGELFF. The CDR3 coding sequence is TGCGCCAGCAGCTCCGGGACAGGGCCCGGGGAGCTGTTTTTT.